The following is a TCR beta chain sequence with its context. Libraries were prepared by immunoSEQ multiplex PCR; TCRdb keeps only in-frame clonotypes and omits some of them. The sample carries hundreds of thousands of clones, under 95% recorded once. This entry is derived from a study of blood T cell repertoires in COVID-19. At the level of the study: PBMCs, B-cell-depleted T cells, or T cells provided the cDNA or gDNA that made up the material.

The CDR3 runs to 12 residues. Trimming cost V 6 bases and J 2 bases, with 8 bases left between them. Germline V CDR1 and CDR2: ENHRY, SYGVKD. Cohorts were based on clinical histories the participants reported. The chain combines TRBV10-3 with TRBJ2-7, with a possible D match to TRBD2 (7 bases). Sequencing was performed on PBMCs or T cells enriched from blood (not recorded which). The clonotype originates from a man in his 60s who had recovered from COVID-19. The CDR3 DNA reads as TGTGCCATCAGAGGGGGGGCCTACGAGCAGTACTTC. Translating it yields CAIRGGAYEQYF.